Listed below are T cell receptor beta chains from one sample, sequenced in a study of CDR3 diversity in severe acne. TCRdb analysed the PCR reads with MiXCR anew, one entry per CDR3 protein. In the table there are tens of thousands of distinct CDR3 sequences, about 54% of which are singletons. Source material: blood. Receptors originate from a male donor in good health, without acne. CDR3s include the opening cysteine and the closing phenylalanine or tryptophan. Each record gives: clone size, V gene, D gene, J gene, CDR3 DNA, CDR3 protein. The D gene is left open where the match is weak. Clone size is stated in some rows and not others, as once, few, many or a class when expanded.

>many|TRBV7-9|-|TRBJ1-6
TGTGCCAGCAGCTTTTCCGAGTATAATTCACCCCTCCACTTT
CASSFSEYNSPLHF
>-|TRBV29-1|TRBD2|TRBJ2-7
TGCAGCGTTGAGTTAGCGGGAGCCTACGAGCAGTACTTC
CSVELAGAYEQYF
>few|TRBV29-1|-|TRBJ1-2
TGCAGCGTTGAAAGTCACCCCTATGGCTACACCTTC
CSVESHPYGYTF
>-|TRBV10-2|-|TRBJ2-5
TGCGCCAGCAGTGAGTCGTATACCCAAGAGTCCCAGTACTTC
CASSESYTQESQYF
>many|TRBV6-5|TRBD1|TRBJ2-3
TGTGCCAGCAGTTACTCGCACGGACAGGGCTCTCCCACAGATACGCAGTATTTT
CASSYSHGQGSPTDTQYF
>-|TRBV9|TRBD1|TRBJ1-1
TGTGCCAGCAACAGACAGGGGGCCGGGGACACTGAAGCTTTCTTT
CASNRQGAGDTEAFF
>-|TRBV2|-|TRBJ2-5
TGTGCCAGCAGGGCGGGACGCCAAGGAGAGACCCAGTACTTC
CASRAGRQGETQYF
>many|TRBV5-6|TRBD1|TRBJ2-5
TGTGCCAGCAGCTTGCAAGGGACAGGGCAAGAGACCCAGTACTTC
CASSLQGTGQETQYF
>-|TRBV27|TRBD2|TRBJ2-7
TGTGCCAGCAGCCCCCTAGCGGGGGGCGACGAGCAGTACTTC
CASSPLAGGDEQYF
>-|TRBV7-2|TRBD1|TRBJ1-6
TGTGCCAGCAGCACCCGGACAGGGGAACCTAATTCACCCCTCCACTTT
CASSTRTGEPNSPLHF
>-|TRBV5-4|-|TRBJ2-2
TGTGCCAGCGGCCCGATGAACACCGGGGAGCTGTTTTTT
CASGPMNTGELFF
>many|TRBV10-2|TRBD2|TRBJ2-5
TGCGCCAGCAGTGAGCGAAAGGGACTAGCGGGACAAGAGACCCAGTACTTC
CASSERKGLAGQETQYF
>many|TRBV6-5|TRBD1|TRBJ1-4
TGTGCCAGCAGTCAACGACAGGGGGGCCACTCCAATGAAAAACTGTTTTTT
CASSQRQGGHSNEKLFF
>-|TRBV4-1|-|TRBJ2-5
TGCGCCAGCAGCCCCTCGGGGAGAGGGGGGGTGACCCAGTACTTC
CASSPSGRGGVTQYF
>-|TRBV5-4|-|TRBJ1-2
TGTGCCAGCAGCCCACCCGGGGGGCTAGCTAACTATGGCTACACCTTC
CASSPPGGLANYGYTF
>-|TRBV24-1|TRBD1|TRBJ2-1
TGTGCCACCCAGGGGGCGTCCGAGAATGAGCAGTTCTTC
CATQGASENEQFF
>-|TRBV3-1|TRBD1|TRBJ2-7
TGTGCCAGCAGTCCACGCCGGGACAGACAGCAGTACTTC
CASSPRRDRQQYF
>many|TRBV29-1|-|TRBJ2-6
TGCAGCGTTGAGCGGGTCTCTGGGGCCAACGTCCTGACTTTC
CSVERVSGANVLTF
>-|TRBV27|-|TRBJ2-7
TGTGCCAGCAGTTTTGGGGAGAACTACGAGCAGTACTTC
CASSFGENYEQYF
>many|TRBV7-2|-|TRBJ2-7
TGTGCCAGCAGCTTCTTTGAGAGGTACGAGCAGTACTTC
CASSFFERYEQYF
>-|TRBV15|-|TRBJ1-6
TGTGCCACCAGCAGAGATGGGGTCAGAAATTTACCCCTCCACTTT
CATSRDGVRNLPLHF
>many|TRBV2|-|TRBJ2-7
TGTGCCAGCAGTGTCGAGGCCTACGAGCAGTACTTC
CASSVEAYEQYF
>-|TRBV15|TRBD2|TRBJ2-7
TGTGCCACCAGCAGACACAGTTGGGCCGGGACTAGCGGGAGAGGGTACGAGCAGTACTTC
CATSRHSWAGTSGRGYEQYF
>many|TRBV9|-|TRBJ1-6
TGTGCCAGCAGCGTAGGTCGAGAGGGTCTTAATTCACCCCTCCACTTT
CASSVGREGLNSPLHF
>-|TRBV7-9|TRBD2|TRBJ2-5
TGTGCCAGCAGCCTAGCGGGAGAAGTTTGGGGGACCCAGTACTTC
CASSLAGEVWGTQYF
>-|TRBV24-1|TRBD1|TRBJ1-2
TGTGCCACCAGTGGGGGACAGAGTAACTATGGCTACACCTTC
CATSGGQSNYGYTF
>-|TRBV11-2|TRBD2|TRBJ2-7
TGTGCCAGCAGCTTAGTTAGCGGGGGGGCCTTCTACGAGCAGTACTTC
CASSLVSGGAFYEQYF
>once|TRBV10-3|TRBD1|TRBJ2-7
TGTGCCATCAGTGAGTATACCAGGACAGGGGTCAACGAGCAGTACTTC
CAISEYTRTGVNEQYF
>-|TRBV7-9|-|TRBJ1-4
TGTGCCAGCAGCTTACAGGAGCTAGGTGAAAAACTGTTTTTT
CASSLQELGEKLFF
>-|TRBV6-1|-|TRBJ2-7
TGTGCCAGCAGTGTTCCCACAGGGACCTACGAGCAGTACTTC
CASSVPTGTYEQYF
>-|TRBV7-3|TRBD2|TRBJ2-3
TGTGCCAGCAGCTCGACTAGCGGGGGGGCATTAGATACGCAGTATTTT
CASSSTSGGALDTQYF
>once|TRBV20-1|TRBD2|TRBJ2-5
TGCAGTGCTAGAGAGGTGGCTAGCGGGAGGTTTGCGGAGACCCAGTACTTC
CSAREVASGRFAETQYF
>few|TRBV10-3|TRBD1|TRBJ1-3
TGTGCCATCAGGCAGACAGGGAGCTCTGGAAACACCATATATTTT
CAIRQTGSSGNTIYF
>-|TRBV29-1|-|TRBJ1-2
TGCAGCGTTGCACAACAGGGTCAGGACCTTGGGGGCTACACCTTC
CSVAQQGQDLGGYTF
>-|TRBV24-1|-|TRBJ2-7
TGTGCCACCAGTGCCAGCAGCTTAGGGTTAGGCGGCAGCTCCTACGAGCAGTACTTC
CATSASSLGLGGSSYEQYF
>-|TRBV10-3|-|TRBJ1-1
TGTGCCATCAGCCTGGGGAACACTGAAGCTTTCTTT
CAISLGNTEAFF
>few|TRBV29-1|TRBD1|TRBJ1-1
TGCAGCGTTGATCTCCTATCCGGGACAGGGACAATCCACACTGAAGCTTTCTTT
CSVDLLSGTGTIHTEAFF
>few|TRBV28|TRBD1|TRBJ1-4
TGTGCCAGCAGTTTTGGGGGACAGCTTAATGAAAAACTGTTTTTT
CASSFGGQLNEKLFF
>-|TRBV6-1|-|TRBJ2-7
TGTGCCAGCATCGTGGGCGGCCTTCCCTACGAGCAGTACTTC
CASIVGGLPYEQYF
>medium-sized|TRBV7-2|-|TRBJ2-1
TGTGCCAGCAGCTGGACACACGGCAATGAGCAGTTCTTC
CASSWTHGNEQFF
>many|TRBV29-1|TRBD2|TRBJ2-5
TGCAGCGTTGAAGGGGGGGGAGAGACCCAGTACTTC
CSVEGGGETQYF
>many|TRBV11-2|TRBD2|TRBJ2-7
TGTGCCAGCAGCCCTAGCGGGATCAATCTCGGGGAGTACTTC
CASSPSGINLGEYF
>-|TRBV5-1|-|TRBJ2-6
TGTGCCAGCAGATCAGGGCTTGTCATCTCTGGGGCCAACGTCCCGACTTTC
CASRSGLVISGANVPTF
>-|TRBV6-5|TRBD1|TRBJ1-2
TGTGCCAGCAGTTACGGGACAGAATATGGCTACACCTTC
CASSYGTEYGYTF
>-|TRBV5-1|-|TRBJ2-7
TGCGCCAGCAGCTTGGAGAAGGGACAGAGGTGGGACTCTCTCCTTGGTACCGAGCAGTATTTC
CASSLEKGQRWDSLLGTEQYF
>-|TRBV7-9|-|TRBJ1-5
-
CASRTQDNQETQYFGPQHF
>-|TRBV19|TRBD1|TRBJ1-5
TGTGCCAGTAAGGACAGGGGCAGTCAGCCCCAGCATTTT
CASKDRGSQPQHF
>-|TRBV7-8|-|TRBJ2-5
TGTGCCAGCAGCTTAGCGCCACAGCTCCAGACCCAGTACTTC
CASSLAPQLQTQYF
>many|TRBV28|-|TRBJ2-3
TGTGCCAGCAGTTCCCCTGCCCGATCAGATACGCAGTATTTT
CASSSPARSDTQYF
>many|TRBV29-1|TRBD1|TRBJ2-2
TGCAGCGTTGAAGATTTCTCCACAGGGGATAACACCGGGGAGCTGTTTTTT
CSVEDFSTGDNTGELFF
>-|TRBV11-1|TRBD2|TRBJ2-3
TGTGCCAGCAGGCCTCGAGCGGGAGCGCCAGATACGCAGTATTTT
CASRPRAGAPDTQYF
>-|TRBV19|-|TRBJ1-2
TGTGCCAGTAGTACGTGGGGCACCTCCACCTTC
CASSTWGTSTF
>-|TRBV10-1|-|TRBJ1-2
TGCGCCAGCAGTGAGTCAAGAGGGGGCTACACCTTC
CASSESRGGYTF